Listed here are 8 T cell receptor beta chains from one sample, sequenced in a study of beta chain features in type 1 diabetes. Broader study findings: For Type 1 diabetes patients, all four CD4+ subsets carried TCRB CDR3s that were moderately but significantly shorter.

The whole isolated RNA underwent reverse transcription, so sequencing captured expressed TCRB transcripts. Using immunoSEQ multiplex PCR, the repertoire was profiled, and TCRdb retains in-frame clones only, with some absent. The data contain roughly 150,000 clones, 6.5% to 8.5% of them singletons. No antigen is known for these receptors. Sequencing was carried out using central memory CD4+ T cells from blood. The receptors come from a man in his late teens or twenties with type 1 diabetes.

J is TRBJ1-1 and V is TRBV6-5; TRBD1 agrees at 7 bases. With V trimmed by 5 bases and J by 5 bases, 8 bases remained unmatched. The CDR3 is 14 amino acids. The germline V gene has CDR1 MNHEY and CDR2 SVGAGI. The CDR3 nucleotides are TGTGCCAGCAGTGTCTACAGGGGAGGTACTGAAGCTTTCTTT. This sequence encodes CASSVYRGGTEAFF.

The V and J genes are TRBV9 and TRBJ2-1; 11 nucleotides agree with TRBD2. The germline CDR1 and CDR2 sequences are SGDLS and YYNGEE. J lost 0 bases, V lost 4 bases, and 3 bases had no gene match. The CDR3 length is 16 residues. The CDR3 DNA follows: TGTGCCAGCAGCCAGCTAGCGGGGGGCTCCTACAATGAGCAGTTCTTC. It is translated as CASSQLAGGSYNEQFF.

Worth noting for this clone: The same CDR3 arises from other DNA sequences in this sample as well. This chain connects TRBV18 to TRBJ2-5; 12 nucleotides match TRBD2. V lost 0 bases and J lost 4; bases outside the gene matches: 0. The CDR3 consists of 15 residues. The germline gives CDR1 KGHSH, CDR2 LQKENI. CDR3 sequence (DNA): TGTGCCAGCTCACCACCGGGACTAGCGGGAGAGACCCAGTACTTC. Amino acid sequence: CASSPPGLAGETQYF. Full variable domain (outside the CDR3, taken from reference TRBV18 and TRBJ2-5): NAGVMQNPRHLVRRRGQEARLRCSPMKGHSHVYWYRQLPEEGLKFMVYLQKENIIDESGMPKERFSAEFPKEGPSILRIQQVVRGDSAAYFCASSPPGLAGETQYFGPGTRLLVL.

This clone has ten or more counts. This chain uses TRBV2 with TRBJ2-3; D not resolved. Trimming pared 7 bases from V and 2 bases from J, leaving 10 bases between. CDR3 size: 13 residues. Germline V gives CDR1 SNHLY, CDR2 FYNNEI. The CDR3 region is CASNILITDTQYF. Written as DNA, the CDR3 is TGTGCCAGCAATATCCTTATCACAGATACGCAGTATTTT.

This clone showed up many times. This chain connects TRBV2 to TRBJ1-1; no reliable D call. CDR1 and CDR2 from the germline V gene are SNHLY and FYNNEI. The ends were cut back, 8 bases at V and 0 bases at J, with 4 bases in the middle. CDR3 length: 11 residues. The CDR3 spells CASAVNTEAFF. The CDR3 region has the DNA TGTGCCAGCGCAGTGAACACTGAAGCTTTCTTT.

As for this clone: A much bigger clone sits one base away, suggesting this may be a read error. CDR3 sequence: CASSLGTGNTEAFF. CDR3 coding DNA: TGCGCCAGCAGCTTAGGGACAGGGAACACTGAAGCTTTCTTT. This rearrangement joins TRBV5-1 to TRBJ1-1, with 8 bases identical to TRBD1. There are 14 residues in the CDR3. CDR1 and CDR2 (germline): SGHRS, YFSETQ. After removal of 2 bases from V and 1 base from J, the junction contained 1 base not matched to a gene.

This sequence joins TRBV28 and TRBJ1-4, with 8 bases identical to TRBD1. CDR3 size: 14 residues. The V gene's germline CDR1 is MDHEN and CDR2 SYDVKM. The junction had 3 bases not matched to a gene; V was cut back by 6 bases and J by 3 bases. CDR3 sequence (DNA): TGTGCCAGCAGCCAGGGACAGGCTAATGAAAAACTGTTTTTT. Encoded protein: CASSQGQANEKLFF.

V usage is TRBV18 and J usage is TRBJ2-1; a weak D match, TRBD2 (6 bases). The CDR3 contains 14 residues. CDR1 KGHSH and CDR2 LQKENI come from the germline V gene. Trimming left V 3 bases short and J 8 bases short, with 14 bases between. CDR3 sequence (DNA): TGTGCCAGCTCACCTCAACTTTGGGGGGATGAGCAGTTCTTC. Its protein is CASSPQLWGDEQFF.